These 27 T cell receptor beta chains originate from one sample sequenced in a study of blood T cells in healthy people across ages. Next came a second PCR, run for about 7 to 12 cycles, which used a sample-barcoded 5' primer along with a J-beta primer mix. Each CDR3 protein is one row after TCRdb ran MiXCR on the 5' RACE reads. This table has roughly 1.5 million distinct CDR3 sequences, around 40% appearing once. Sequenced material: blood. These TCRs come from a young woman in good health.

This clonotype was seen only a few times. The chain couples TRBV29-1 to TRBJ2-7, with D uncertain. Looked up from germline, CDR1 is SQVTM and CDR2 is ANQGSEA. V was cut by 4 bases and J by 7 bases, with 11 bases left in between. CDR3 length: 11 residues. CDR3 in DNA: TGCAGCGTTGTTGGATACAATGAGCAGTACTTC. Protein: CSVVGYNEQYF.

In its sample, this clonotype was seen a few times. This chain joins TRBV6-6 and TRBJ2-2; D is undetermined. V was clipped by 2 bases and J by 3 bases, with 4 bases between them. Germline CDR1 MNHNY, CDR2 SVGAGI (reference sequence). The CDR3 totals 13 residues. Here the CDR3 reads CASSYGHTGELFF. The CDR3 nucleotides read TGTGCCAGCAGTTACGGTCACACCGGGGAGCTGTTTTTT.

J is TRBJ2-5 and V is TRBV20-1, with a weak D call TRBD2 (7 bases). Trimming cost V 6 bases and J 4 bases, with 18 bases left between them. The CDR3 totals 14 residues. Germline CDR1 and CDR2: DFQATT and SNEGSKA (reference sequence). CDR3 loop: CSATGLGGPETQYF. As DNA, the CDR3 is TGCAGTGCAACCGGACTAGGGGGGCCAGAGACCCAGTACTTC.

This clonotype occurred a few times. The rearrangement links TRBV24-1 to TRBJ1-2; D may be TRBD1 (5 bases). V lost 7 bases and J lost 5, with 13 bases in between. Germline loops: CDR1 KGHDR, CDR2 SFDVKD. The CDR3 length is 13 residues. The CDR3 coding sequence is TGTGCCACCAGGGGCAGGGATACTTATGGCTACACCTTC. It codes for CATRGRDTYGYTF.

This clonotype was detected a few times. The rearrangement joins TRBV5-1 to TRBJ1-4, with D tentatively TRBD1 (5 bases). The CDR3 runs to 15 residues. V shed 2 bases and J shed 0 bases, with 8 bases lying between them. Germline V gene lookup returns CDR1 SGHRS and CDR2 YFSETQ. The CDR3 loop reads CASSFDSATNEKLFF. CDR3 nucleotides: TGCGCCAGCAGCTTCGACAGTGCAACTAATGAAAAACTGTTTTTT.

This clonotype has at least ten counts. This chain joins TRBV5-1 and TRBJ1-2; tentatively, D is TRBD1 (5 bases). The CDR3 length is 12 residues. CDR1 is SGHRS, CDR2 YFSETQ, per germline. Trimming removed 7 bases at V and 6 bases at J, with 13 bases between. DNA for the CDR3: TGCGCCAGCTCATGGGACCTGGATGGCTACACCTTC. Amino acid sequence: CASSWDLDGYTF.

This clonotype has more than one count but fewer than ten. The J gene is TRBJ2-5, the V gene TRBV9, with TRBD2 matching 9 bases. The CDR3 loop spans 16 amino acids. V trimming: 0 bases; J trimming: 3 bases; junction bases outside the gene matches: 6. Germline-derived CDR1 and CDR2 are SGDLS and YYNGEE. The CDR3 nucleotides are TGTGCCAGCAGCGTAGCCCGGACTAGCGTAGAAGAGACCCAGTACTTC. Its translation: CASSVARTSVEETQYF.

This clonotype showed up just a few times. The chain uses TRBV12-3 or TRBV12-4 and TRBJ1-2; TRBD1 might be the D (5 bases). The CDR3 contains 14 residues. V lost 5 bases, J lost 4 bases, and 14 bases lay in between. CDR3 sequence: CASSTSGQGYGYTF. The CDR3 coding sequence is TGTGCCAGCAGTACCTCAGGCCAGGGCTATGGCTACACCTTC.

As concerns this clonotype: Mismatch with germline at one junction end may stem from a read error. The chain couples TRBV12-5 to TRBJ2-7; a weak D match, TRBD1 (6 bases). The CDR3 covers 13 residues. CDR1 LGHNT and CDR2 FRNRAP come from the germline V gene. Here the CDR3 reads CARGYDRLGEQYF. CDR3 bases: TGTGCTAGGGGTTACGACAGGTTGGGGGAGCAGTACTTC.

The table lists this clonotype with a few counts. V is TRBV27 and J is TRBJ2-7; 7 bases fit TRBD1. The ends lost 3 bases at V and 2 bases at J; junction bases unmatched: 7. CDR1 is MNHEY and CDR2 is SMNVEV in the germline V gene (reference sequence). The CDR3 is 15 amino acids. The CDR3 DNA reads TGTGCCAGCAGTTTGGCACAGGGGTGGCCCTACGAGCAGTACTTC. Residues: CASSLAQGWPYEQYF.

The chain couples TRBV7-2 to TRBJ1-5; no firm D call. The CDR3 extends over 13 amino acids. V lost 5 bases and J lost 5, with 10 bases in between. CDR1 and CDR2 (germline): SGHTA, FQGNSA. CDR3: CASSARRDQPQHF. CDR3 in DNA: TGTGCCAGCAGCGCCAGGCGGGATCAGCCCCAGCATTTT.

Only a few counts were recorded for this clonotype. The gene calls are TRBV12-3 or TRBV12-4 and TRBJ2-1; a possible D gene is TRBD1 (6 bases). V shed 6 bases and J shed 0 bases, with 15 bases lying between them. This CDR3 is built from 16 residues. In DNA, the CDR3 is TGTGCCAGCAGGGGGACAAGGGCAAGCTCCTACAATGAGCAGTTCTTC. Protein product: CASRGTRASSYNEQFF.

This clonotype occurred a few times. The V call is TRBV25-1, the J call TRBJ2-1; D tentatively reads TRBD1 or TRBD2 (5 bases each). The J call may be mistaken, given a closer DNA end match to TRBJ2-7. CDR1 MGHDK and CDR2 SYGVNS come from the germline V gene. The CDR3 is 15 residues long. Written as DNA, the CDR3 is TGTGCCAGCAGTGAATTGAGGGGTACCTACAATGAGCAGTACTTC. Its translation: CASSELRGTYNEQYF.

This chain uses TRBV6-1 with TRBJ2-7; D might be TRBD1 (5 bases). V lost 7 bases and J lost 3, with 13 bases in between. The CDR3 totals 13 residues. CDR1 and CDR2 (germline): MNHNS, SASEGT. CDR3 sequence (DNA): TGTGCCAGCACCAGGGCTCACTACTACGAGCAGTACTTC. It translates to CASTRAHYYEQYF.

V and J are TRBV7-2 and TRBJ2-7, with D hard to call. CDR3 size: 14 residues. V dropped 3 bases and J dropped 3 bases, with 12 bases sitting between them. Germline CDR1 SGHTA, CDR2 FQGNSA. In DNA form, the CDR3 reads TGTGCCAGCAGCTTGGGCCGTTCTAACTACGAGCAGTACTTC. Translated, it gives CASSLGRSNYEQYF.

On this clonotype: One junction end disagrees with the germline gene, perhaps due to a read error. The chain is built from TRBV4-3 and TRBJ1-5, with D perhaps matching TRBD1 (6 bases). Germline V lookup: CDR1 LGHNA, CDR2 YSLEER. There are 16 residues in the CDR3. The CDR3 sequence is CASSQDTQGYDQPRHF. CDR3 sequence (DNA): TGCGCCAGCAGCCAAGATACACAGGGTTACGATCAGCCCCGGCATTTT.

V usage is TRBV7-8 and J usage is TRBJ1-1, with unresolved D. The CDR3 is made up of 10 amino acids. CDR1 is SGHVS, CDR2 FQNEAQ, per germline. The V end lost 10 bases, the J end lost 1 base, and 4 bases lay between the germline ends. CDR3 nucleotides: TGTGCCACCGCGAACACTGAAGCTTTCTTT. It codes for CATANTEAFF.

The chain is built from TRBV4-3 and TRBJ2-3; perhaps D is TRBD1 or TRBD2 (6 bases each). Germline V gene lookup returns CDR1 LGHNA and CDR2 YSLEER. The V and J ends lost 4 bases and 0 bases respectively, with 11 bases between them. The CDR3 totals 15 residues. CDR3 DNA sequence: TGCGCCAGCAGCCGGGGGGCAGACAGCACAGATACGCAGTATTTT. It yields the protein CASSRGADSTDTQYF.

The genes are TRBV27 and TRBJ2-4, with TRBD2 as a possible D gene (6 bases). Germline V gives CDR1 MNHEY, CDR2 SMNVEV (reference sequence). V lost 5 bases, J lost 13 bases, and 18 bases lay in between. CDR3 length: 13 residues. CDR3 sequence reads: CASSVFGGNEQYF. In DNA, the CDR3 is TGTGCCAGCAGTGTATTCGGGGGAAATGAGCAGTACTTC.

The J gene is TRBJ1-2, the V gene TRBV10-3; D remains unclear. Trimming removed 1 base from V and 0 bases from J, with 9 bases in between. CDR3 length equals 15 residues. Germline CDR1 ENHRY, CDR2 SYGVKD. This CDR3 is CAISEFTGANYGYTF. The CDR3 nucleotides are TGTGCCATCAGTGAGTTTACGGGAGCTAACTATGGCTACACCTTC.

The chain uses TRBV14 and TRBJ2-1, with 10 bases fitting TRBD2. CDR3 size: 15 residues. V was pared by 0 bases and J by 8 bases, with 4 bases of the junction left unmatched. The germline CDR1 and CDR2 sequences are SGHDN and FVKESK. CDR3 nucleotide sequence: TGTGCCAGCAGCCAAGAGCCTAGCGGGAGTTATGAGCAGTTCTTC. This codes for CASSQEPSGSYEQFF.

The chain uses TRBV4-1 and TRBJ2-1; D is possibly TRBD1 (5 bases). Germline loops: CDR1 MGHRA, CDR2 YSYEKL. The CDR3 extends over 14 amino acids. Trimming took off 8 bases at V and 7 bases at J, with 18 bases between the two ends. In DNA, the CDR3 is TGCGCCAGCCGCCGTGTCGCAGGGCAGAATGAGCAGTTCTTC. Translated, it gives CASRRVAGQNEQFF.

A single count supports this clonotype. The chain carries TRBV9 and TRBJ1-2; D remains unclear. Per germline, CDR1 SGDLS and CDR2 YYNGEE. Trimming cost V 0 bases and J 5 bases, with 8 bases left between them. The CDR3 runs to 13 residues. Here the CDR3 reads CASSVEAEYGYTF. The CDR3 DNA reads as TGTGCCAGCAGCGTAGAAGCGGAGTATGGCTACACCTTC.

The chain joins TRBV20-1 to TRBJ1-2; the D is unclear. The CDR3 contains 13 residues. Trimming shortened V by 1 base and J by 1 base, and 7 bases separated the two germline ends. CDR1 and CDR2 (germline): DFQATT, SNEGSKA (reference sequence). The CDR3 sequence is CSARGGSNYGYTF. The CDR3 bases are TGCAGTGCTAGAGGCGGGAGTAACTATGGCTACACCTTC.

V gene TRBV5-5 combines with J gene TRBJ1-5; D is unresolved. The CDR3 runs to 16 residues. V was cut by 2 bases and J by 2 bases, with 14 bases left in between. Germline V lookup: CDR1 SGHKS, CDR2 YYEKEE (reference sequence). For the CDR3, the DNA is TGTGCCAGCAGCTTTGGGGTCCACCTTGGCAATCAGCCCCAGCATTTT. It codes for CASSFGVHLGNQPQHF.

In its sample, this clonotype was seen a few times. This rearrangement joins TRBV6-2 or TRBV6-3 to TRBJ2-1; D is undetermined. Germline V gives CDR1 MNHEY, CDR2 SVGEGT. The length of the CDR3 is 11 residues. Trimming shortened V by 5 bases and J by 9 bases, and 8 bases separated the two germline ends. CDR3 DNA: TGTGCCAGCAGTGTACAGCGTGAGCAGTTCTTC. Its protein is CASSVQREQFF.

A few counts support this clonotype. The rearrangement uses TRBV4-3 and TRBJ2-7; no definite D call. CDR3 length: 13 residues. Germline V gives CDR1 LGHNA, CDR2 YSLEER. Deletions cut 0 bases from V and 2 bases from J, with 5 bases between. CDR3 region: CASSQEKAYEQYF. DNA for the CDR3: TGCGCCAGCAGCCAAGAAAAGGCCTACGAGCAGTACTTC.